This T cell receptor (beta chain) was obtained from a study of early T cells in non-severe SARS-CoV-2 infection. Study outcomes and limitations: CD4 and private specificities were missed by VDJdb matching, which favored anti-spike CD8 responses.

Attachment of unique molecular identifiers to individual cDNA molecules was performed. MiXCR, run by TCRdb on the 5' RACE reads, gives a single entry per CDR3 protein. The sample includes around 77,000 distinct CDR3 sequences, more than 10% seen only once; the top ten take about 14%. Looked up from germline, CDR1 is SGHVS and CDR2 is FNYEAQ. V dropped 4 bases and J dropped 6; count of bases not matched to a gene: 8. This CDR3 has 16 amino acids. This clonotype was seen a handful of times. Its antigen is still unknown. The chain has TRBV7-6 and TRBJ2-2; TRBD1 matches 10 bases. The receptor's source is an adult who was a healthcare worker with PCR-confirmed SARS-CoV-2 infection or an uninfected control (not recorded which). The donor label of this sample is uncertain. This specimen was whole blood, taken at baseline. DNA for the CDR3: TGTGCCAGCAGCTCCCAAGCCGGGACAGGGGCCGGGGAGCTGTTTTTT. As protein: CASSSQAGTGAGELFF.